The clone carrying this TCR beta chain was seen repeatedly, ten times or more. The antigen remains undetermined. Molecular barcoding with unique molecular identifiers was used for the TCRbeta library. TCRdb reanalysed the PCR reads using MiXCR and keeps one entry per CDR3 protein. This repertoire shows some 78,000 distinct CDR3 sequences, roughly 15% found once; its top ten account for 25% to 35%. The source of the sample is a study of T-cell reconstitution after alpha-beta-depleted transplantation in children. Whole-study findings and limits: The study traced high day-60 TCRbeta diversity in some patients to surviving recipient T cells and thymic progenitors. Newly made T cells mostly supplied T-cell counts and diversity one year after transplant. About two months after transplant, alpha-beta T cells reportedly came from several hundred expanded graft clones.

The CDR3 has 17 amino acids. Germline values: CDR1 SGHTA, CDR2 FQGNSA. Trimming took 3 bases from V and 5 from J; bases not matched to a gene: 6. The TCR sequence derives from a male patient under 10 years old who had a stem cell transplant for acute lymphoblastic leukemia, so the T cells may come from the graft donor. The V gene is TRBV7-2, the J gene TRBJ2-3; TRBD2 aligns across 15 bases. Sample: PBMCs, mostly from graft donor cells, taken 180 days after TCRalphabeta/CD19-depleted stem cell transplant. The CDR3 DNA sequence: TGTGCCAGCAGCTTCGGACTAGCGGGGGGGCCTGGAGATACGCAGTATTTT. Its translation is CASSFGLAGGPGDTQYF.